This entry concerns a single T cell receptor beta chain. The repertoire was sequenced with immunoSEQ multiplex PCR; TCRdb's copy has only in-frame clones and lacks some. The repertoire holds approximately 85,000 clones, 94% seen once, with under 0.3% in the top ten. Trimming at V came to 4 bases and at J to 3 bases, leaving 8 bases not matched to a gene. The CDR3 totals 15 residues. The germline V gene encodes CDR1 LNHDA and CDR2 SQIVND (reference sequence). The data originate from a study of technical replicates of blood from a few donors. The receptor's source is a human donor in good health. V usage is TRBV19 and J usage is TRBJ2-5; TRBD1 agrees at 7 bases. Sequencing used T cells isolated from PBMCs. CDR3 protein: CASSKFSTGKETQYF. The CDR3 nucleotides are TGTGCCAGTAGTAAATTTTCGACAGGGAAAGAGACCCAGTACTTC.